What follows are 5 T cell receptor beta chains derived from one specimen sequenced in a study of cytomegalovirus exposure and HLA in healthy donors. With 60 Vbeta and 13 Jbeta primers, the PCR was carried out. This table comes from immunoSEQ multiplex PCR, and its TCRdb copy is limited to in-frame clones, with some not included. The repertoire consists of more than 110,000 clones, with more than 60% occurring once and the leading ten covering 2.5% to 3.5%. Specimen: PBMCs. Source of these receptors: a male donor in good health and CMV-seronegative.

This chain uses TRBV14 with TRBJ2-1; D is perhaps TRBD1 (6 bases). Germline-derived CDR1 and CDR2 are SGHDN and FVKESK. The CDR3 covers 16 residues. Trimming removed 4 bases at V and 8 bases at J, with 21 bases between. The CDR3 nucleotides are TGTGCCAGCAGCCCGCCTTTTGGGGACATTAGGGATGAGCAGTTCTTC. Translated: CASSPPFGDIRDEQFF.

This CDR3 is CSVLTGGVNNEQFF. As DNA, the CDR3 is TGCAGCGTTCTAACAGGGGGGGTTAACAATGAGCAGTTCTTC. This sequence joins TRBV29-1 and TRBJ2-1; maybe TRBD1 (8 bases). Germline lookup yields CDR1 SQVTM and CDR2 ANQGSEA. This CDR3 region has 14 residues. The ends were cut back, 5 bases at V and 5 bases at J, with 16 bases in the middle.

The chain couples TRBV18 to TRBJ2-3; tentative D call: TRBD2 (5 bases). Germline V CDR1 and CDR2: KGHSH, LQKENI. The CDR3 length is 17 residues. Trimming left V 0 bases short and J 0 bases short, with 13 bases between. The CDR3 region has the DNA TGTGCCAGCTCACCACCGCCGACTATAACTAGCACAGATACGCAGTATTTT. It specifies CASSPPPTITSTDTQYF.

DNA for the CDR3: TGTGCCAGCAGCCGTCCTACGGGATCGGTTCACGAGCAGTACTTC. Translation gives CASSRPTGSVHEQYF. The chain uses TRBV7-6 and TRBJ2-7; a weak D match, TRBD2 (5 bases). Trimming removed 5 bases at V and 5 bases at J, with 19 bases between. Germline V lookup: CDR1 SGHVS, CDR2 FNYEAQ. The CDR3 has 15 amino acids.

V gene TRBV6-5 combines with J gene TRBJ1-5; D remains ambiguous. Germline CDR1 reads MNHEY; CDR2 reads SVGAGI. The CDR3 length is 13 residues. The ends were cut back, 2 bases at V and 5 bases at J, with 7 bases in the middle. The CDR3 nucleotides are TGTGCCAGCAGTTACGGGAGTGATCAGCCCCAGCATTTT. Translation: CASSYGSDQPQHF.